Below, 9 T cell receptor beta chains from the same sample are listed, as sequenced in a study of blood T cells in healthy people across ages. It was with a sample-barcoded 5' primer and a J-beta primer mix that a second PCR of roughly 7 to 12 cycles was run. TCRdb reanalysed the 5' RACE reads using MiXCR and keeps one entry per CDR3 protein. The data show 1.5 million or so distinct CDR3 sequences, under 55% seen once. The sequencing sample was made of blood. The receptors originated from a woman aged 18-35 years in good health.

This rearrangement joins TRBV29-1 to TRBJ2-7; maybe TRBD1 (5 bases). The CDR3 loop spans 13 amino acids. The V and J ends lost 6 bases and 4 bases respectively, with 16 bases between them. Germline CDR1 SQVTM, CDR2 ANQGSEA. The CDR3 nucleotides are TGCAGCGTCCAACCCGCAGGGCGGTACGAGCAGTACTTC. The encoded protein is CSVQPAGRYEQYF.

The chain couples TRBV4-2 to TRBJ2-2; TRBD2 agrees at 12 bases. CDR1 and CDR2 (germline): LGHNA, YNFKEQ. The CDR3 contains 16 residues. Trimming cost V 1 base and J 4 bases; bases outside gene matches: 1. CDR3 amino acids: CASSQASGRATGELFF. DNA of the CDR3: TGTGCCAGCAGCCAAGCTAGCGGGAGGGCCACCGGGGAGCTGTTTTTT.

V and J are TRBV6-5 and TRBJ1-6; D gene unclear. The germline V gene encodes CDR1 MNHEY and CDR2 SVGAGI. Trimming left V 1 base short and J 5 bases short, with 3 bases between. The CDR3 length is 13 residues. CDR3 nucleotide sequence: TGTGCCAGCAGTTACTTGGATAATTCACCCCTCCACTTT. This gives the protein CASSYLDNSPLHF.

CDR3 nucleotide sequence: TGTGCCAGCAGCTTTGCGGGACTATTCTACAATGAGCAGTTCTTC. Its protein is CASSFAGLFYNEQFF. The chain carries TRBV5-8 and TRBJ2-1, with 7 bases fitting TRBD2. Germline CDR1 and CDR2: SGHTS and YDEGEE. The CDR3 sequence is 15 residues long. Unmatched junction bases numbered 5, after V lost 2 bases and J lost 3 bases. The full variable domain, in which reference TRBV5-8 and TRBJ2-1 provide the parts outside the CDR3, is EAGVTQSPTHLIKTRGQQATLRCSPISGHTSVYWYQQALGLGLQFLLWYDEGEERNRGNFPPRFSGRQFPNYSSELNVNALELEDSALYLCASSFAGLFYNEQFFGPGTRLTVL.

The chain carries TRBV2 and TRBJ1-2; the match to TRBD1 covers 10 bases. J gave up 2 bases and V 8 bases, and 8 bases lay outside the gene matches. The CDR3 sequence is 15 residues long. Germline V gene lookup returns CDR1 SNHLY and CDR2 FYNNEI. In nucleotides, the CDR3 is TGTGCCAGCGTGGGACAGGGGAACCCAAACTATGGCTACACCTTC. It yields the protein CASVGQGNPNYGYTF. The whole variable domain, filled in from reference TRBV2 and TRBJ1-2, reads EPEVTQTPSHQVTQMGQEVILRCVPISNHLYFYWYRQILGQKVEFLVSFYNNEISEKSEIFDDQFSVERPDGSNFTLKIRSTKLEDSAMYFCASVGQGNPNYGYTFGSGTRLTVV.

The V and J genes are TRBV15 and TRBJ2-1; a possible D gene is TRBD1 (5 bases). The CDR3 extends over 15 amino acids. V dropped 5 bases and J dropped 5 bases, with 16 bases sitting between them. CDR1 LNHNV and CDR2 YYDKDF come from the germline V gene (reference sequence). CDR3 bases: TGTGCCACCAGCGGCGGTAGGGGCCAAAACAATGAGCAGTTCTTC. It codes for CATSGGRGQNNEQFF.

This sequence joins TRBV20-1 and TRBJ1-2, with D perhaps TRBD1 (5 bases). Germline V gene data show CDR1 as DFQATT and CDR2 as SNEGSKA (reference sequence). CDR3 length equals 12 residues. V lost 5 bases and J lost 4, with 11 bases in between. For the CDR3, the DNA is TGCAGTGCTGGGGGGACGGCCTATGGCTACACCTTC. Protein sequence: CSAGGTAYGYTF.

This clonotype was recorded once. This sequence joins TRBV12-3 or TRBV12-4 and TRBJ2-3; 12 nucleotides agree with TRBD2. Losses at the gene ends were 5 bases for V and 2 bases for J; bases not matched to a gene: 5. The CDR3 has 16 residues. The CDR3, as DNA: TGTGCCAGCAGTAATCTAGCGGGAGGGAACACAGATACGCAGTATTTT. Protein product: CASSNLAGGNTDTQYF.

In its sample, this clonotype was seen a few times. The chain employs TRBV10-3 and TRBJ1-6; D not certain. Germline V lookup: CDR1 ENHRY, CDR2 SYGVKD. The CDR3 is 14 residues long. The V gene lost 3 bases and the J gene lost 8 bases, with 11 bases spanning the gap. The CDR3 nucleotides read TGTGCCATCAGTGATCCCCGGCTGGATTCACCCCTCCACTTT. Its protein is CAISDPRLDSPLHF.